This TCR beta chain derives from a study of blood T cell repertoires in COVID-19. In germline, CDR1 is KGHSH, CDR2 LQKENI. V was clipped by 3 bases and J by 6 bases, with 7 bases between them. This CDR3 is 12 amino acids long. The authors' processing: Reference gene primers were amplified, and this amplification served to estimate nucleated cell counts. Profiled with immunoSEQ multiplex PCR; TCRdb holds only in-frame clones, not every one. V and J calls and clone size follow that table, whereas D and trimming were derived from the DNA. The table shows tens of thousands of clones, with approximately 83% occurring only once.

The sequenced sample consisted of peripheral blood. The chain employs TRBV18 and TRBJ2-3, with D unresolved. This receptor was obtained from a man older than 75 with acute or convalescent COVID-19. The CDR3 protein is CASSPLRDTQYF. CDR3 nucleotide sequence: TGTGCCAGCTCACCGTTGCGGGATACGCAGTATTTT.